The subject of this entry is one TCR beta chain. The data originate from a study of blood T cell repertoires in COVID-19. In Seattle, patients joined the study during active infection and were tracked longitudinally. V gave up 2 bases and J gave up 4 bases, with 6 bases separating them. This CDR3 has 13 residues. Repertoires were generated with immunoSEQ multiplex PCR, while TCRdb's copy carries only in-frame clones and drops some. Here the sample spans under 200,000 clones, around 87% being singletons. Sequenced sample: peripheral blood. This receptor was obtained from a woman between 65 and 79 years old with COVID-19, enrolled during active disease. V is TRBV12-3 or TRBV12-4 and J is TRBJ1-5; D not resolved. The CDR3 nucleotides are TGTGCCAGCAGTTTAACGGGAAATCAGCCCCAGCATTTT. Protein product: CASSLTGNQPQHF.